The present T cell receptor (beta chain) was sequenced within a study of radiotherapy plus CTLA-4 blockade in lung cancer. For this clone: Its cognate antigen is unknown.

The study treated chemo-refractory metastatic non-small-cell lung cancer patients with focal radiation plus ipilimumab CTLA-4 blockade. V shed 4 bases, J shed 10 bases, and the junction held 5 bases outside the gene matches. This CDR3 has 15 residues. CDR1 is SNHLY, CDR2 FYNNEI, per germline. The protocol was immunoSEQ multiplex PCR, while the TCRdb copy is restricted to in-frame clones and leaves out a portion. The sample has approximately 80,000 clones, 78% seen once. Findings and caveats of the study: Response, reportedly, was best predicted by interferon-beta along with early blood T cell clone dynamics.

The source of this sequence is a human donor with non-small cell lung cancer whose response to radiotherapy plus ipilimumab could not be evaluated. Some clones in this sample may be carry-over from other donors' samples. The chain recombines TRBV2 with TRBJ1-6; 12 nucleotides agree with TRBD1. The sequenced sample was peripheral blood, obtained from a patient treated with radiotherapy plus ipilimumab. CDR3 in amino acids: CASSGKGQGASPLHF. In nucleotides, the CDR3 is TGTGCCAGCAGTGGCAAGGGACAGGGGGCCTCACCCCTCCACTTT.